This record concerns one TCR beta chain sequence. Its antigen remains unknown. The data are from a study of cytomegalovirus exposure and HLA in healthy donors. Study-level results: In an earlier analysis, about 87% or about 30%: the productive usage of most TCR beta V segments. In vitro testing confirmed a few CMV-associated chains as specific for CMV antigens. Among the most significant clusters, several appeared linked to common viral pathogens in a later analysis. Associated with cytomegalovirus, according to the listing, were 150 to 200 TCR beta chains.

PCR amplification relied on 60 Vbeta primers (plus 13 Jbeta primers). Some clones are missing from TCRdb's copy, which holds only in-frame ones; the method was immunoSEQ multiplex PCR. Among 100,000 to 150,000 clones listed, around 80% were seen once. V shed 1 base and J shed 7 bases, with 16 bases lying between them. The CDR3 totals 15 residues. The germline CDR1 and CDR2 sequences are MGHRA and YSYEKL. The sequence came from a man aged 50-59 years in good health and CMV-seronegative. Material: PBMCs. The genes are TRBV4-1 and TRBJ1-2, with D maybe TRBD1 (6 bases). DNA of the CDR3: TGCGCCAGCAGCCAAGGATCGTCAGGGGATGGTGGCTACACCTTC. Encoded protein: CASSQGSSGDGGYTF.